This T cell receptor (beta chain) emerged from a study of glioma-infiltrating T cells after dendritic cell vaccination. Across the study: Samples are from glioblastoma patients in Phase I and II dendritic cell vaccine trials.

The CDR3 contains 15 residues. The ends lost 5 bases at V and 0 bases at J; junction bases unmatched: 7. Germline CDR1 SEHNR, CDR2 FQNEAQ (reference sequence). Primers: 60 V beta forward and 13 J beta reverse. Sequencing used immunoSEQ multiplex PCR; TCRdb keeps in-frame clones, though not all of them. The sample has approximately 46,000 clones; roughly 90% are singletons. As for time point: after dendritic cell vaccination, including at tumor progression/relapse. No glioblastoma patient carried an isocitrate dehydrogenase mutation. Before vaccination, two weeks after the third vaccination, and at progression, PBMC were collected.

The TCR was taken from a human donor with glioblastoma. The rearrangement joins TRBV7-9 to TRBJ2-7; 7 nucleotides match TRBD1. Here the sequenced sample was blood, taken after dendritic cell vaccination. The CDR3 sequence is CASSLGTAASYEQYF. The CDR3, as DNA: TGTGCCAGCAGCCTGGGGACAGCGGCCTCCTACGAGCAGTACTTC.